The clone carrying this T cell receptor (beta chain) has more than one count but fewer than ten. The V and J ends lost 0 bases and 5 bases, in that order; junction bases with no gene match: 5. Germline-derived CDR1 and CDR2 are SEHNR and FQNEAQ (reference sequence). This CDR3 has 15 residues. These data originate in a study of T cell repertoires in cytomegalovirus infection. From the reads, TCRdb called clonotypes with MiXCR, one entry per CDR3 protein. The sample contains approximately 97,000 distinct CDR3 sequences, 15% to 20% of which appear only once. The sample consisted of PBMCs. The chain uses TRBV7-9 and TRBJ1-1; 8 bases map to TRBD1. The receptor was derived from a human donor in good health (CMV status not recorded). Some clones in this sample may be carry-over from other donors' samples. The DNA for the CDR3 is TGTGCCAGCAGCTTAGCTGGCAGGGGGCAAACTGAAGCTTTCTTT. Encoded protein: CASSLAGRGQTEAFF.